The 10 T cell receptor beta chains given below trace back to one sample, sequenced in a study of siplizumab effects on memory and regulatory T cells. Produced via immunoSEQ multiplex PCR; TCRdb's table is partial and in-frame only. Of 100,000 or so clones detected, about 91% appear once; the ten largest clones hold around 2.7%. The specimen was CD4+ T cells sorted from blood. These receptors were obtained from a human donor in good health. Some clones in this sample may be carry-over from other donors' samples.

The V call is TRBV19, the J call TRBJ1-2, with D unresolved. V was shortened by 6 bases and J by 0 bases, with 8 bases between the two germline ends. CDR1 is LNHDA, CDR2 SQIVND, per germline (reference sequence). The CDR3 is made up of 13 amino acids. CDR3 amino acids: CASRPIPNYGYTF. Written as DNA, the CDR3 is TGTGCCAGTAGGCCGATTCCTAACTATGGCTACACCTTC. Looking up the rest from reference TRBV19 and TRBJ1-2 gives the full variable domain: DGGITQSPKYLFRKEGQNVTLSCEQNLNHDAMYWYRQDPGQGLRLIYYSQIVNDFQKGDIAEGYSVSREKKESFPLTVTSAQKNPTAFYLCASRPIPNYGYTFGSGTRLTVV.

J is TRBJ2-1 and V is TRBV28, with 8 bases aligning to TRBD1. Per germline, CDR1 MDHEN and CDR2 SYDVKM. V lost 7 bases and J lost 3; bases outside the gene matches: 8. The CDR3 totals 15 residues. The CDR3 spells CASTTLGQGYNEQFF. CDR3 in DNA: TGTGCCAGCACCACGCTAGGACAGGGCTACAATGAGCAGTTCTTC.

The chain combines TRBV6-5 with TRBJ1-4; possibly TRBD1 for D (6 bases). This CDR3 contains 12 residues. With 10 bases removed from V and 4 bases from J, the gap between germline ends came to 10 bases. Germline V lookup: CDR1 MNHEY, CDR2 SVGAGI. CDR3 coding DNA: TGTGCCACCCAGGGGATTAATGAAAAACTGTTTTTT. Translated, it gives CATQGINEKLFF.

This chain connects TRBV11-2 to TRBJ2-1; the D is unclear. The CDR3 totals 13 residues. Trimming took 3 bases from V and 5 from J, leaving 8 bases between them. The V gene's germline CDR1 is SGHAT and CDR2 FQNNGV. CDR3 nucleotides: TGTGCCAGCAGCTTTTCCAGAAACAATGAGCAGTTCTTC. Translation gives CASSFSRNNEQFF.

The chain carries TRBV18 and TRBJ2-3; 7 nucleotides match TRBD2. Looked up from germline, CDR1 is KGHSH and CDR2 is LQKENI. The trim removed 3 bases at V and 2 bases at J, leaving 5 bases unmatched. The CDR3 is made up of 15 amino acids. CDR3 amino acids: CASSPLAEITDTQYF. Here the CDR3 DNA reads TGTGCCAGCTCACCCCTAGCGGAAATCACAGATACGCAGTATTTT.

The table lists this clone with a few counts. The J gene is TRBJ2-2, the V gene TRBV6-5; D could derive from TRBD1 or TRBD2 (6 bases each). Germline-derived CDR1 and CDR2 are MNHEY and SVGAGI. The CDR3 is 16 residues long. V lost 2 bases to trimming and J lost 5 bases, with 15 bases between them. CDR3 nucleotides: TGTGCCAGCAGTTACAGTGGGGGGCCCCTAACCGGGGAGCTGTTTTTT. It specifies CASSYSGGPLTGELFF.

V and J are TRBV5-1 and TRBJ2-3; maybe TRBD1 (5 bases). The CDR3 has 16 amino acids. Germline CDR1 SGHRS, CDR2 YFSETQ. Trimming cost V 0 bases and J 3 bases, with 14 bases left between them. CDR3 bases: TGCGCCAGCAGCTTGGAGGGTTTCAAGGGGACAGATACGCAGTATTTT. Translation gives CASSLEGFKGTDTQYF. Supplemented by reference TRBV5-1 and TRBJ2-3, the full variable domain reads KAGVTQTPRYLIKTRGQQVTLSCSPISGHRSVSWYQQTPGQGLQFLFEYFSETQRNKGNFPGRFSGRQFSNSRSEMNVSTLELGDSALYLCASSLEGFKGTDTQYFGPGTRLTVL.

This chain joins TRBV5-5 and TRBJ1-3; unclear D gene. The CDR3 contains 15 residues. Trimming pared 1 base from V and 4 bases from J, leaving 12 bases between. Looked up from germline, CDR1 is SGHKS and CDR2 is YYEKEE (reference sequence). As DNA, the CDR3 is TGTGCCAGCAGCTTGACGGACGCTAGGGGAAACACCATATATTTT. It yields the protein CASSLTDARGNTIYF.

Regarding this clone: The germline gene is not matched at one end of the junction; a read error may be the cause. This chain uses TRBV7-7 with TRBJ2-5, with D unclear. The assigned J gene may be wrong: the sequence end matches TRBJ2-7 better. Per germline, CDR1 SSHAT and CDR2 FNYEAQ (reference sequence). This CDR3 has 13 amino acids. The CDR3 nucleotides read TGTGCTAGCAGCTTAGCCCTCGGAGACGAGCAGTACTTC. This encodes CASSLALGDEQYF.

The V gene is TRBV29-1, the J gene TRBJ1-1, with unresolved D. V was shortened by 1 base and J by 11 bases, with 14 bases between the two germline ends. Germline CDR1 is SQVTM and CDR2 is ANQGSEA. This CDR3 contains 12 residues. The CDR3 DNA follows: TGCAGCGTTGAAGGCGGGCCTCTCCAGGCTTTCTTT. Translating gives CSVEGGPLQAFF.